Each of the 2 T cell receptor beta chains below was sequenced from the same sample in a study of blood T cell repertoires in COVID-19. Clones were sequenced by immunoSEQ multiplex PCR, and TCRdb holds only the in-frame ones, with some missing. The sample includes approximately 500,000 clones, approximately 88% of them seen just once. The sequencing input was peripheral blood. The receptors originated from a woman in her forties or fifties with COVID-19, enrolled during active disease.

The chain joins TRBV9 to TRBJ2-6, with 9 positions matching TRBD1. V lost 1 base to trimming and J lost 4 bases; unmatched junction nucleotides: 15. CDR3 length: 20 amino acids. In germline, CDR1 is SGDLS, CDR2 YYNGEE. The chain's CDR3 is CASSVLGLGTGKSGANVLTF. In DNA form, the CDR3 reads TGTGCCAGCAGCGTACTAGGCCTTGGGACAGGGAAATCCGGGGCCAACGTCCTGACTTTC.

V usage is TRBV12-5 and J usage is TRBJ1-3, with D unresolved. CDR3 length: 18 residues. V shed 0 bases and J shed 0 bases, with 15 bases lying between them. Germline V gene sequence: CDR1 LGHNT, CDR2 FRNRAP. CDR3 amino acids: CASGLVLEHLSSGNTIYF. The CDR3 bases are TGTGCTAGTGGTTTGGTACTCGAGCATCTGAGCTCTGGAAACACCATATATTTT. Full variable domain (missing parts from reference TRBV12-5 and TRBJ1-3): DARVTQTPRHKVTEMGQEVTMRCQPILGHNTVFWYRQTMMQGLELLAYFRNRAPLDDSGMPKDRFSAEMPDATLATLKIQPSEPRDSAVYFCASGLVLEHLSSGNTIYFGEGSWLTVV.